A selection of T cell receptor beta chains follows, all from one sample in a study of T cell repertoires in cytomegalovirus infection. The antigens these receptors bind are not known. MiXCR, applied by TCRdb to the reads, yields one record per CDR3 protein. The repertoire holds about 60,000 distinct CDR3 sequences, with roughly 34% as singletons. Source material: PBMCs, sequenced either directly or after in vitro stimulation (not recorded which). These receptors all stem from a human donor in good health (CMV status not recorded). Some clones in this sample may be carry-over from other donors' samples. CDR3s include the opening cysteine and the closing phenylalanine or tryptophan. A D gene is named only where the DNA matches it firmly. Where a row states a size, it is once, few, many or the class of an expanded clone; other rows omit it.

size	D	V	J	DNA	CDR3
few	-	TRBV12-5	TRBJ1-3	TGTGCTAGTGGTTTGGGACAGAGCTCTGGAAACACCATATATTTT	CASGLGQSSGNTIYF
-	TRBD2	TRBV12-3/TRBV12-4	TRBJ2-1	TGTGCCAGCAGTTATAGCGGGGGGGCCGGGTCTCAGTTCTTC	CASSYSGGAGSQFF
-	-	TRBV6-5	TRBJ1-2	TGTGCCACGGAATCCAGGGGACTTAACTATGGCTACACCTTC	CATESRGLNYGYTF
-	-	TRBV20-1	TRBJ2-2	TGCAGTGCTTCGGTGCGGGCGGGGACCGGGGAGCTGTTTTTT	CSASVRAGTGELFF
-	TRBD2	TRBV20-1	TRBJ2-3	TGCAGTGCTAGTTGGACTAGCGGACCCACCACAGATACGCAGTATTTT	CSASWTSGPTTDTQYF
many	TRBD1	TRBV7-9	TRBJ2-4	TGTGCCAGCAGCTTCACAGGGGAGAAAAACATTCAGTACTTC	CASSFTGEKNIQYF
many	-	TRBV2	TRBJ1-3	TGTGCCAGCAGTAAACAGGTTTCAGGAAACACCATATATTTT	CASSKQVSGNTIYF
-	-	TRBV20-1	TRBJ2-1	TGCAGTGCTAGAGATCTTTTGGGGAGCTCCTACAATGAGCAGTTCTTC	CSARDLLGSSYNEQFF
few	-	TRBV5-4	TRBJ1-6	TGTGCCAGCAGCTTGGGACAGAATTCACCCCTCCACTTT	CASSLGQNSPLHF
-	-	TRBV9	TRBJ2-7	TGTGCCAGCAGCGTAGCTCCTCCGGCTTCCTACGAGCAGTACTTC	CASSVAPPASYEQYF
once	-	TRBV14	TRBJ2-7	TGTGCCAGCAGCCAAGCCCCCCGGGGTGGACAGTACTTC	CASSQAPRGGQYF
-	-	TRBV5-4	TRBJ1-2	TGTGCCAGCAGCCCGGACCCAAAATGGGGCTACACCTTC	CASSPDPKWGYTF
-	-	TRBV7-2	TRBJ1-6	TGTGCCAGCAGCTTCAAGGTTGGGCATTCACCCCTCCACTTT	CASSFKVGHSPLHF
many	-	TRBV7-2	TRBJ1-1	TGTGCCAGCAGCTTAGGACTGACGAATCCGAACACTGAAGCTTTCTTT	CASSLGLTNPNTEAFF
-	-	TRBV11-2	TRBJ2-2	TGTGCCAGCAGCTTTTACCGGGACCCCCAGACCGGGGAGCTGTTTTTT	CASSFYRDPQTGELFF
-	TRBD1	TRBV19	TRBJ1-1	TGTGCCAGTAGTCTGGGACAGTCCGCTGAAGCTTTCTTT	CASSLGQSAEAFF
few	TRBD1	TRBV12-3/TRBV12-4	TRBJ2-3	TGTGCCAGCACGGACAGGGGGAGCACAGATACGCAGTATTTT	CASTDRGSTDTQYF
-	TRBD2	TRBV11-2	TRBJ2-1	TGTGCCAGCAGCTTACACCCCTTGGCGGGACTAGCGGACAATGAGCAGTTCTTC	CASSLHPLAGLADNEQFF
once	-	TRBV27	TRBJ2-5	TGTGCCAGCAGTCCGAACCAAGAGACCCAGTACTTC	CASSPNQETQYF
-	TRBD1	TRBV6-1	TRBJ1-4	TGTGCCAGCAGGGGACAGGGCTACACTCCTTCAACTAATGAAAAACTGTTTTTT	CASRGQGYTPSTNEKLFF
few	TRBD2	TRBV29-1	TRBJ2-1	TGCAGCGTTGGGGGGGGTAGCGGGACCGGCAATGAGCAGTTCTTC	CSVGGGSGTGNEQFF
few	TRBD2	TRBV2	TRBJ2-3	TGTGCCGCCCAGCGGGAGGGCCTCGATACGCAGTATTTT	CAAQREGLDTQYF
-	-	TRBV6-1	TRBJ1-3	TGTGCCAGCAGGGAAGGGGGATCTGGAAACACCATATATTTT	CASREGGSGNTIYF
-	-	TRBV20-1	TRBJ2-5	TGCAGTGCCCCGAATCAAGAGACCCAGTACTTC	CSAPNQETQYF
-	TRBD2	TRBV12-3/TRBV12-4	TRBJ2-7	TGTGCCAGCAGTTTAAGCGGGGACGGCCCCTACGAGCAGTACTTC	CASSLSGDGPYEQYF
-	TRBD1	TRBV19	TRBJ1-2	TGTGCCAGTAGTACCGGACAGGGGGACTATGGCTACACCTTC	CASSTGQGDYGYTF
many	TRBD2	TRBV11-2	TRBJ2-1	TGTGCCAGCAGTTCAATAGCGGGGGCCTACAATGAGCAGTTCTTC	CASSSIAGAYNEQFF
-	-	TRBV7-4	TRBJ2-1	TGTGCCAGCAGCTTCCCCAGGACTGCCTCCAATGAGCAGTTCTTC	CASSFPRTASNEQFF
-	-	TRBV20-1	TRBJ1-2	TGCAGTGCTAGATTTTGGACCGCCGGGGGCTACACCTTC	CSARFWTAGGYTF
-	-	TRBV4-1	TRBJ1-6	TGCGCCAGCAGCCCCAGGTCAGGGGACGCTTCACCCCTCCACTTT	CASSPRSGDASPLHF
-	-	TRBV12-3/TRBV12-4	TRBJ2-6	TGTGCCAGCTCCCGTGGGGGGGGGGCCAACGTCCTGACTTTC	CASSRGGGANVLTF
few	-	TRBV5-1	TRBJ1-1	TGCGCCAGCAGCCACGACAGAGCCATGAACACTGAAGCTTTCTTT	CASSHDRAMNTEAFF
-	-	TRBV28	TRBJ1-4	TGTGCCAGCAGTTACGGACAGTTGGAAAAACTGTTTTTT	CASSYGQLEKLFF
many	TRBD1	TRBV7-2	TRBJ1-1	TGTGCCAGCAGCACCAGGACAGGGCCGAACACTGAAGCTTTCTTT	CASSTRTGPNTEAFF
-	-	TRBV6-2/TRBV6-3	TRBJ2-5	TGTGCCAGCAGGACACCTAGGGGAGGAGAGACCCAGTACTTC	CASRTPRGGETQYF
few	TRBD2	TRBV20-1	TRBJ2-7	TGCAGTGCTCCCCGTAGCGGGGCTCCCTACGAGCAGTACTTC	CSAPRSGAPYEQYF
-	-	TRBV5-5	TRBJ1-1	TGTGCCAGCAGCCGCGGAGACACTGACGCTTTCTTT	CASSRGDTDAFF
many	-	TRBV27	TRBJ2-5	TGTGCCAGCAGAGCCCTTTTGGGGGCGGGGGAGACCCAGTACTTC	CASRALLGAGETQYF
-	-	TRBV11-2	TRBJ1-2	TGTGCCAGCAGCTCCGGGGTCTATGGCTACACCTTC	CASSSGVYGYTF
few	TRBD2	TRBV6-1	TRBJ2-1	TGTGCCGCTGAGGCGGGGGGCACCTACAATGAGCAGTTCTTC	CAAEAGGTYNEQFF
-	-	TRBV12-3/TRBV12-4	TRBJ1-1	TGTGCCAGCAGCCTTGAATCTAGTGAAGCTTTCTTT	CASSLESSEAFF
-	-	TRBV6-5	TRBJ1-1	TGTGCCAGCGGGGGGCCTGAAGCTTTCTTT	CASGGPEAFF
few	-	TRBV4-2	TRBJ2-7	TGTGCCAGCAGCCAAGACAGCTACGAGCAGTACTTC	CASSQDSYEQYF
few	-	TRBV7-9	TRBJ2-7	TGTGCCAGCAGCTTCTACGGGCAGGGCCCCTTCGAGCAGTACTTC	CASSFYGQGPFEQYF